Shown below are 18 T cell receptor beta chains from a single sample sequenced in a study of blood T cell repertoires in COVID-19. The repertoire was sequenced with immunoSEQ multiplex PCR; TCRdb's copy has only in-frame clones and lacks some. This sample has 110,000 to 150,000 clones, with around 82% found just once. Source material: peripheral blood. The receptors originated from a woman in her 50s with acute or convalescent COVID-19.

The chain recombines TRBV2 with TRBJ2-1; TRBD2 agrees at 16 bases. This CDR3 region has 16 residues. V lost 4 bases to trimming and J lost 6 bases; unmatched junction nucleotides: 3. Germline V CDR1 and CDR2: SNHLY, FYNNEI. The chain's CDR3 is CASSAGLAGGFNEQFF. CDR3 DNA sequence: TGTGCCAGCAGTGCGGGACTAGCGGGGGGGTTCAATGAGCAGTTCTTC.

The sample holds a few counts of this clone. The J gene is TRBJ1-6, the V gene TRBV2; weak D call: TRBD1 (6 bases). The CDR3 extends over 14 amino acids. Between the trimmed V and J ends, which lost 8 bases and 9 bases, there was a span of 17 bases. The V gene's germline CDR1 is SNHLY and CDR2 FYNNEI. CDR3 sequence: CASFGVQGGSPLHF. The CDR3 DNA reads as TGTGCCAGCTTCGGGGTGCAAGGGGGTTCACCCCTCCACTTT. Based on the CDR3 plus reference TRBV2 and TRBJ1-6, the full variable domain is EPEVTQTPSHQVTQMGQEVILRCVPISNHLYFYWYRQILGQKVEFLVSFYNNEISEKSEIFDDQFSVERPDGSNFTLKIRSTKLEDSAMYFCASFGVQGGSPLHFGNGTRLTVT.

The table lists this clone with a few counts. The chain links TRBV5-1 to TRBJ1-4, with TRBD1 matching over 10 bases. Germline CDR1 SGHRS, CDR2 YFSETQ. Germline trimming cut 1 base from V and 3 bases from J; bases unmatched to any gene: 3. The CDR3 is made up of 16 amino acids. CDR3 DNA sequence: TGCGCCAGCAGCTTGATAGGACAGGGGGCTAATGAAAAACTGTTTTTT. Encoded protein: CASSLIGQGANEKLFF.

The chain recombines TRBV9 with TRBJ1-6; 9 positions match TRBD1. The ends lost 4 bases at V and 11 bases at J; junction bases unmatched: 13. Germline values: CDR1 SGDLS, CDR2 YYNGEE. The CDR3 is 16 amino acids. CDR3 protein: CASSPSTGQGMTPLHF. The CDR3 nucleotides read TGTGCCAGCAGCCCCTCGACGGGACAGGGTATGACACCCCTCCACTTT.

The rearrangement links TRBV7-2 to TRBJ1-1; D remains ambiguous. The CDR3 consists of 15 residues. Trimming pared 5 bases from V and 0 bases from J, leaving 13 bases between. In germline, CDR1 is SGHTA, CDR2 FQGNSA. CDR3 DNA: TGTGCCAGCAGCCCACAAGGCCGGGTGAACACTGAAGCTTTCTTT. It is translated as CASSPQGRVNTEAFF.

The chain is built from TRBV6-2 or TRBV6-3 and TRBJ1-4, with TRBD1 matching over 7 bases. This CDR3 is built from 13 residues. Germline lookup yields CDR1 MNHEY and CDR2 SVGEGT. The J segment lost 8 bases and the V segment lost 4 bases, leaving 4 bases of the junction unmatched. The CDR3 loop is CASSFQGEEKLFF. In DNA form, the CDR3 reads TGTGCCAGCAGTTTTCAGGGGGAAGAAAAACTGTTTTTT.

The count of this clone is one. V usage is TRBV7-2 and J usage is TRBJ2-7; no clear D gene. Trimming removed 1 base at V and 6 bases at J, with 7 bases between. The CDR3 length is 12 residues. Germline V CDR1 and CDR2: SGHTA, FQGNSA. The CDR3 protein is CASSLEVAEQYF. The CDR3 DNA is TGTGCCAGCAGCTTAGAAGTGGCCGAGCAGTACTTC.

This clone was detected a few times. The V gene is TRBV2, the J gene TRBJ1-4, with TRBD1 matching over 7 bases. Germline V lookup: CDR1 SNHLY, CDR2 FYNNEI. The CDR3 is 15 residues long. After removal of 6 bases from V and 3 bases from J, the junction contained 7 bases not matched to a gene. CDR3 loop: CASSAGGTSNEKLFF. CDR3 DNA: TGTGCCAGCAGCGCAGGGGGGACATCTAATGAAAAACTGTTTTTT.

The V and J genes are TRBV19 and TRBJ2-3; 10 nucleotides match TRBD2. V shed 0 bases and J 2 bases; nucleotides not matched to a gene: 5. This CDR3 has 17 amino acids. The germline CDR1 and CDR2 sequences are LNHDA and SQIVND (reference sequence). The CDR3 nucleotides are TGTGCCAGTAGTATAGACCCACTAGCGGGGCACACAGATACGCAGTATTTT. Translating gives CASSIDPLAGHTDTQYF.

This chain links TRBV5-6 with TRBJ2-7, with a possible D match to TRBD2 (6 bases). This CDR3 comprises 11 residues. V lost 4 bases and J 6 bases, leaving 8 bases between the germline ends. Looked up from germline, CDR1 is SGHDT and CDR2 is YYEEEE. Here the CDR3 DNA reads TGTGCCAGCAGCCGCGGGGCCGAGCAGTACTTC. The encoded protein is CASSRGAEQYF.

The V call is TRBV5-4, the J call TRBJ2-1, with D tentatively TRBD2 (5 bases). The germline V gene has CDR1 SGHNT and CDR2 YYREEE (reference sequence). With 2 bases removed from V and 6 bases from J, the gap between germline ends came to 18 bases. CDR3 size: 16 residues. CDR3 bases: TGTGCCAGCAGCTTTATCCCCTCAGGCGCGGGCAATGAGCAGTTCTTC. This encodes CASSFIPSGAGNEQFF.

This clone was counted ten times or more. The chain is built from TRBV6-1 and TRBJ2-5; 11 bases line up with TRBD2. This CDR3 region has 16 residues. V was clipped by 2 bases and J by 1 base; unmatched bases: 3. The germline V gene encodes CDR1 MNHNS and CDR2 SASEGT. In DNA form, the CDR3 reads TGTGCCAGCAGTGAACTAGCGGGGGGACCCCAAGAGACCCAGTACTTC. It yields the protein CASSELAGGPQETQYF.

The genes are TRBV7-2 and TRBJ2-1, with 7 bases matching TRBD2. The CDR3 sequence is 15 residues long. Trimming at V came to 5 bases and at J to 6 bases, leaving 10 bases not matched to a gene. From germline, CDR1 is SGHTA and CDR2 FQGNSA. CDR3 sequence (DNA): TGTGCCAGCAGCCCGCGGGGTCTAGCGGTCAATGAGCAGTTCTTC. It translates to CASSPRGLAVNEQFF. The full variable domain, completed using reference TRBV7-2 and TRBJ2-1, is GAGVSQSPSNKVTEKGKDVELRCDPISGHTALYWYRQSLGQGLEFLIYFQGNSAPDKSGLPSDRFSAERTGGSVSTLTIQRTQQEDSAVYLCASSPRGLAVNEQFFGPGTRLTVL.

This clone showed up just once. The V call is TRBV28, the J call TRBJ1-4; D is uncertain. V lost 3 bases, J lost 0 bases, and 5 bases lay in between. There are 14 residues in the CDR3. Germline values: CDR1 MDHEN, CDR2 SYDVKM. CDR3 coding DNA: TGTGCCAGCAGTTTGGTAGCAACTAATGAAAAACTGTTTTTT. This codes for CASSLVATNEKLFF.

This sequence joins TRBV4-3 and TRBJ2-3; 7 bases align to TRBD2. The junction had 4 bases not matched to a gene; V was cut back by 0 bases and J by 1 base. The V gene's germline CDR1 is LGHNA and CDR2 YSLEER. This CDR3 is 16 amino acids long. As DNA, the CDR3 is TGCGCCAGCAGCCAAGAATCTAGCGGTCGCACAGATACGCAGTATTTT. Residues: CASSQESSGRTDTQYF.

J is TRBJ1-3 and V is TRBV6-1, with D possibly TRBD1 on 5 matching bases. Looked up from germline, CDR1 is MNHNS and CDR2 is SASEGT. This CDR3 comprises 16 residues. V gave up 3 bases and J gave up 0 bases, with 12 bases separating them. The CDR3 sequence: CASSEKGAGSGNTIYF. The CDR3 bases are TGTGCCAGCAGTGAGAAAGGGGCCGGCTCTGGAAACACCATATATTTT.

This rearrangement joins TRBV7-2 to TRBJ1-6, with D perhaps matching TRBD1 (5 bases). Trimming took 3 bases from V and 7 from J, leaving 10 bases between them. Germline V gene lookup returns CDR1 SGHTA and CDR2 FQGNSA. The CDR3 spans 14 residues. The CDR3 sequence is CASSFGTTNSPLHF. The CDR3, as DNA: TGTGCCAGCAGCTTCGGGACTACGAATTCACCCCTCCACTTT. The variable domain in full, completed from reference TRBV7-2 and TRBJ1-6, reads GAGVSQSPSNKVTEKGKDVELRCDPISGHTALYWYRQSLGQGLEFLIYFQGNSAPDKSGLPSDRFSAERTGGSVSTLTIQRTQQEDSAVYLCASSFGTTNSPLHFGNGTRLTVT.

The chain carries TRBV3-1 (or the pseudogene TRBV3-2) and TRBJ2-3; no firm D call. CDR3 size: 15 residues. Germline V gene data show CDR1 as LGHDT and CDR2 as YNNKEL (reference sequence). V was clipped by 1 base and J by 6 bases, with 14 bases between them. CDR3 region: CASSQGAPQWDTQYF. The DNA of the CDR3 is TGTGCCAGCAGCCAAGGGGCCCCCCAGTGGGATACGCAGTATTTT.